These 14 T cell receptor beta chains were sequenced from one sample in a study of cytomegalovirus exposure and HLA in healthy donors. Researchers ran the PCR with 60 Vbeta and 13 Jbeta primers. Generated by immunoSEQ multiplex PCR, the TCRdb table keeps only in-frame clones and is missing some. The repertoire holds approximately 160,000 clones, with 75% to 80% as singletons. The sequencing sample was made of PBMCs. The receptors stem from a male donor in good health and CMV-seronegative.

This clone was seen only a few times. The chain has TRBV7-6 and TRBJ2-2; 8 nucleotides agree with TRBD1. The CDR3 is made up of 18 amino acids. Trimming took 0 bases from V and 0 from J; bases not matched to a gene: 6. CDR1 is SGHVS and CDR2 is FNYEAQ in the germline V gene. The CDR3 loop is CASSLALPGGTNTGELFF. The CDR3 nucleotides read TGTGCCAGCAGCTTAGCGCTTCCAGGGGGCACGAACACCGGGGAGCTGTTTTTT.

The V and J genes are TRBV7-2 and TRBJ2-5; 10 bases match TRBD2. V shed 4 bases and J 5 bases; nucleotides not matched to a gene: 4. Germline V gene lookup returns CDR1 SGHTA and CDR2 FQGNSA. There are 14 residues in the CDR3. In DNA form, the CDR3 reads TGTGCCAGCAGCTCCCTAGCGGGAGAGGAGACCCAGTACTTC. Encoded protein: CASSSLAGEETQYF.

As for this clone: Within the sample, other DNA sequences also encode this same CDR3. This rearrangement joins TRBV15 to TRBJ2-3; 7 nucleotides line up with TRBD2. This CDR3 has 15 amino acids. Trimming took 8 bases from V and 0 from J; bases not matched to a gene: 8. The germline V gene has CDR1 LNHNV and CDR2 YYDKDF (reference sequence). The DNA for the CDR3 is TGTGCCACCGGATCACTAGCGCTTAGCACAGATACGCAGTATTTT. Its translation is CATGSLALSTDTQYF.

The J gene is TRBJ1-3, the V gene TRBV7-2; the D gene is possibly TRBD1 (5 bases). Germline V lookup: CDR1 SGHTA, CDR2 FQGNSA. This CDR3 comprises 16 residues. Trimming stripped 5 bases from V and 1 base from J, with 15 bases between. This CDR3 is CASSRDFGLSGNTIYF. The CDR3 nucleotides read TGTGCCAGCAGCCGGGACTTTGGGCTTTCTGGAAACACCATATATTTT.

The J gene is TRBJ2-5, the V gene TRBV11-1; possibly TRBD2 for D (5 bases). Trimming left V 3 bases short and J 0 bases short, with 5 bases between. This CDR3 has 13 amino acids. CDR1 is SGHAT, CDR2 FQDESV, per germline (reference sequence). This CDR3 reads CASSLRDQETQYF. The CDR3 bases are TGTGCCAGCAGCTTGAGGGACCAAGAGACCCAGTACTTC. The full variable domain, with the rest looked up from reference TRBV11-1 and TRBJ2-5, is EAEVAQSPRYKITEKSQAVAFWCDPISGHATLYWYRQILGQGPELLVQFQDESVVDDSQLPKDRFSAERLKGVDSTLKIQPAELGDSAMYLCASSLRDQETQYFGPGTRLLVL.

This chain connects TRBV6-1 to TRBJ1-1; no clear D. Trimming removed 8 bases at V and 4 bases at J, with 14 bases between. The CDR3 spans 13 residues. Germline assignment: CDR1 MNHNS and CDR2 SASEGT. CDR3 nucleotides: TGTGCCAGCTATGAAAGGCGGAGCACTGAAGCTTTCTTT. Amino acid sequence: CASYERRSTEAFF.

J is TRBJ2-7 and V is TRBV5-6; tentatively, D is TRBD2 (6 bases). The CDR3 is made up of 12 amino acids. Germline assignment: CDR1 SGHDT and CDR2 YYEEEE. V shed 0 bases and J shed 6 bases, with 7 bases lying between them. CDR3 region: CASSLDGGEQYF. As DNA, the CDR3 is TGTGCCAGCAGCTTGGACGGGGGCGAGCAGTACTTC.

The chain joins TRBV11-3 to TRBJ2-7, with TRBD2 matching 8 bases. The CDR3 sequence is 18 residues long. Germline V gene lookup returns CDR1 SGHNT and CDR2 YENEEA. The V gene end was trimmed by 2 bases and the J gene end by 4 bases; junction bases not matched to a gene: 16. The chain's CDR3 is CASSLIGRGAGLKYEQYF. The CDR3 coding sequence is TGTGCCAGCAGCTTAATCGGGCGGGGGGCAGGGTTGAAGTACGAGCAGTACTTC.

The chain employs TRBV18 and TRBJ1-5, with D maybe TRBD1 (6 bases). Germline CDR1 reads KGHSH; CDR2 reads LQKENI. Trimming pared 4 bases from V and 0 bases from J, leaving 10 bases between. CDR3 size: 15 residues. The CDR3 DNA follows: TGTGCCAGCTCACTACAGGGTTTTAGCAATCAGCCCCAGCATTTT. Translating it yields CASSLQGFSNQPQHF.

This clone was observed a single time. V gene TRBV25-1 combines with J gene TRBJ2-5; no clear D. The germline V gene has CDR1 MGHDK and CDR2 SYGVNS. With 7 bases removed from V and 4 bases from J, the gap between germline ends came to 10 bases. This CDR3 spans 12 amino acids. In DNA, the CDR3 is TGTGCCAGCACGTTCGGTTTAGAGACCCAGTACTTC. This gives the protein CASTFGLETQYF.

This chain uses TRBV27 with TRBJ2-7; the match to TRBD2 covers 10 bases. Looked up from germline, CDR1 is MNHEY and CDR2 is SMNVEV (reference sequence). The CDR3 is 16 amino acids. J lost 3 bases, V lost 5 bases, and 10 bases had no gene match. CDR3 nucleotides: TGTGCCAGCAGTCGGGGGGGGCTAGCGGGAGTCTACGAGCAGTACTTC. Translated: CASSRGGLAGVYEQYF.

The genes are TRBV27 and TRBJ2-1, with 16 positions matching TRBD2. V was pared by 2 bases and J by 10 bases, with 5 bases of the junction left unmatched. From germline, CDR1 is MNHEY and CDR2 SMNVEV (reference sequence). The CDR3 consists of 16 residues. The CDR3 coding sequence is TGTGCCAGCAGTTTAGACGGGACTAGCGGGAGGGGGGAGCAGTTCTTC. It is translated as CASSLDGTSGRGEQFF.

The J gene is TRBJ2-1, the V gene TRBV5-4, with unresolved D. The CDR3 is 15 amino acids. V was pared by 2 bases and J by 0 bases, with 9 bases between. Germline V gene sequence: CDR1 SGHNT, CDR2 YYREEE (reference sequence). CDR3 sequence reads: CASSFSSSSYNEQFF. CDR3 sequence (DNA): TGTGCCAGCAGCTTTTCTTCCAGCTCCTACAATGAGCAGTTCTTC.

The chain recombines TRBV21-1 with TRBJ2-1; the listed D gene, TRBD2, was not tested against the DNA. TRBV21-1 is an annotated pseudogene. The CDR3 totals 20 residues. The CDR3 DNA follows: TGTGCCAGCAGCACGGATAGCGGGAAACCTAGGGGCAGCTCCTACAATGAGCAGTTCTTC. Translation gives CASSTDSGKPRGSSYNEQFF.